The 20 T cell receptor beta chains listed next were all sequenced from one sample in a study of T cell responses to AZD1222 COVID-19 vaccine. Clones were sequenced by immunoSEQ multiplex PCR, and TCRdb holds only the in-frame ones, with some missing. There are more than 120,000 clones in the sample; roughly nine tenths occur only once, and under 2% lies in the top ten. This specimen was peripheral blood, taken 28 days after the second AZD1222 dose. The receptors were gathered from an adult who received the AZD1222 COVID-19 vaccine.

J is TRBJ1-2 and V is TRBV2; 10 nucleotides align to TRBD1. The V and J ends lost 3 bases and 4 bases, in that order; junction bases with no gene match: 2. The germline gives CDR1 SNHLY, CDR2 FYNNEI. There are 14 residues in the CDR3. The CDR3 region has the DNA TGTGCCAGCAGTGAGGGGACAGGGGTCTATGGCTACACCTTC. It specifies CASSEGTGVYGYTF.

The chain recombines TRBV4-3 with TRBJ2-7, with 11 bases matching TRBD2. Unmatched junction bases numbered 18, after V lost 4 bases and J lost 4 bases. The CDR3 length is 19 residues. Germline lookup yields CDR1 LGHNA and CDR2 YSLEER. The CDR3: CASSPKRITSGSSAYEQYF. The CDR3 bases are TGCGCCAGCAGCCCAAAACGCATAACTAGCGGGAGTTCTGCTTACGAGCAGTACTTC.

J is TRBJ1-2 and V is TRBV5-1, with D perhaps matching TRBD1 (6 bases). The ends were cut back, 4 bases at V and 4 bases at J, with 11 bases in the middle. This CDR3 has 13 residues. Germline values: CDR1 SGHRS, CDR2 YFSETQ. CDR3 in DNA: TGCGCCAGCAGCAACGACAGGTTCTATGGCTACACCTTC. It translates to CASSNDRFYGYTF.

The V call is TRBV15, the J call TRBJ1-5; a weak D match, TRBD1 (5 bases). CDR3 length: 17 residues. Per the germline V gene, CDR1 is LNHNV and CDR2 is YYDKDF (reference sequence). The germline V and J ends were trimmed by 0 bases and 2 bases, with 14 bases remaining between them. The CDR3 DNA reads TGTGCCACCAGCAGAGATGTCTTGCTAGGGGGCAATCAGCCCCAGCATTTT. Protein sequence: CATSRDVLLGGNQPQHF.

The chain has TRBV29-1 and TRBJ1-5, with 7 bases fitting TRBD1. V dropped 6 bases and J dropped 12; count of bases not matched to a gene: 11. The CDR3 is made up of 12 amino acids. In germline, CDR1 is SQVTM, CDR2 ANQGSEA. CDR3 amino acids: CSVITGETNQHF. The DNA for the CDR3 is TGCAGCGTAATAACAGGGGAAACTAACCAGCATTTT.

In this sample, this clone turned up a few times. As DNA, the CDR3 is TGCGCCAGCAGCCAAGGAGGGAAGGGAACCTACGAGCAGTACTTC. It is translated as CASSQGGKGTYEQYF. This sequence joins TRBV4-3 and TRBJ2-7, with a possible D match to TRBD2 (5 bases). From germline, CDR1 is LGHNA and CDR2 YSLEER. The CDR3 loop spans 15 amino acids. V gave up 1 base and J gave up 2 bases, with 12 bases separating them.

The chain links TRBV7-2 to TRBJ1-1, with TRBD1 identical over 7 bases. CDR1 SGHTA and CDR2 FQGNSA come from the germline V gene. This CDR3 region has 17 residues. V dropped 3 bases and J dropped 1; count of bases not matched to a gene: 11. The CDR3 nucleotides read TGTGCCAGCAGCTTGAACAGGGGAAGCGGTCGGAACACTGAAGCTTTCTTT. Its protein product is CASSLNRGSGRNTEAFF.

Worth noting for this clone: Other DNA sequences in this specimen translate into the identical CDR3. The chain employs TRBV18 and TRBJ1-1; 7 bases match TRBD1. Looked up from germline, CDR1 is KGHSH and CDR2 is LQKENI. This CDR3 contains 15 residues. The trim removed 3 bases at V and 2 bases at J, leaving 6 bases unmatched. This chain's CDR3 is CASSPLTGLNTEAFF. The CDR3 DNA is TGTGCCAGCTCACCGCTGACAGGGTTAAACACTGAAGCTTTCTTT.

The chain carries TRBV11-2 and TRBJ2-1; 7 bases line up with TRBD1. The CDR3 runs 18 residues. Germline V gene lookup returns CDR1 SGHAT and CDR2 FQNNGV. The V segment lost 3 bases and the J segment 0 bases; nucleotides outside the gene matches: 11. The CDR3 DNA reads TGTGCCAGCAGCTTCCCAAAAACAGGGGCTAGCTCCTACAATGAGCAGTTCTTC. It translates to CASSFPKTGASSYNEQFF.

This clone was observed a few times. The chain combines TRBV5-1 with TRBJ2-3, with D perhaps TRBD1 or TRBD2 (6 bases each). The CDR3 has 16 residues. Germline lookup yields CDR1 SGHRS and CDR2 YFSETQ. The germline V and J ends were trimmed by 3 bases and 1 base, with 15 bases remaining between them. Here the CDR3 DNA reads TGCGCCAGCAGCTGGGGGGCGGGCCATGGCACAGATACGCAGTATTTT. Translating gives CASSWGAGHGTDTQYF. Combining the CDR3 with reference TRBV5-1 and TRBJ2-3 gives the whole variable domain KAGVTQTPRYLIKTRGQQVTLSCSPISGHRSVSWYQQTPGQGLQFLFEYFSETQRNKGNFPGRFSGRQFSNSRSEMNVSTLELGDSALYLCASSWGAGHGTDTQYFGPGTRLTVL.

J is TRBJ1-2 and V is TRBV7-2, with a tentative D call TRBD1 (6 bases). In germline, CDR1 is SGHTA, CDR2 FQGNSA. The CDR3 spans 13 residues. V dropped 2 bases and J dropped 8 bases, with 12 bases sitting between them. The DNA of the CDR3 is TGTGCCAGCAGCTTAATGGGGGCTGAGGGCTACACCTTC. Its protein product is CASSLMGAEGYTF.

This chain links TRBV4-1 with TRBJ2-3, with 15 bases identical to TRBD2. Germline V CDR1 and CDR2: MGHRA, YSYEKL. After removal of 4 bases from V and 1 base from J, the junction contained 9 bases not matched to a gene. The CDR3 is 19 amino acids. The CDR3 DNA sequence: TGCGCCAGCAGCCTGGGACTAGCGGGAGGCCTGGGGCGCACAGATACGCAGTATTTT. Residues: CASSLGLAGGLGRTDTQYF.

The chain carries TRBV4-1 and TRBJ1-2, with D tentatively TRBD1 (6 bases). The CDR3 has 16 amino acids. Trimming stripped 4 bases from V and 4 bases from J, with 19 bases between. CDR1 MGHRA and CDR2 YSYEKL come from the germline V gene. CDR3 sequence reads: CASSPPEGGRGYGYTF. The CDR3, as DNA: TGCGCCAGCAGCCCCCCAGAGGGGGGCCGGGGCTATGGCTACACCTTC.

The chain uses TRBV7-9 and TRBJ1-4; D is possibly TRBD1 (5 bases). V lost 6 bases and J 0 bases, leaving 17 bases between the germline ends. Germline V gene lookup returns CDR1 SEHNR and CDR2 FQNEAQ (reference sequence). This CDR3 spans 17 amino acids. The CDR3 sequence: CASSSRAGLSTNEKLFF. The DNA for the CDR3 is TGTGCCAGCAGTTCCAGGGCGGGGCTATCAACTAATGAAAAACTGTTTTTT.

The chain recombines TRBV4-2 with TRBJ1-5; tentatively, D is TRBD1 (6 bases). Germline lookup yields CDR1 LGHNA and CDR2 YNFKEQ. The CDR3 length is 19 residues. The V and J ends lost 1 base and 0 bases respectively, with 19 bases between them. CDR3: CASSQGITGHLYSNQPQHF. CDR3 bases: TGTGCCAGCAGCCAAGGGATCACGGGACACCTATATAGCAATCAGCCCCAGCATTTT.

The chain has TRBV4-1 and TRBJ2-2; D not resolved. V lost 1 base and J lost 2, with 5 bases in between. Germline V lookup: CDR1 MGHRA, CDR2 YSYEKL. The CDR3 has 14 residues. The CDR3 loop reads CASSQGPNTGELFF. Written as DNA, the CDR3 is TGCGCCAGCAGCCAAGGACCAAACACCGGGGAGCTGTTTTTT.

J is TRBJ1-1 and V is TRBV5-1; D not resolved. CDR1 is SGHRS, CDR2 YFSETQ, per germline. The V and J ends lost 0 bases and 9 bases respectively, with 9 bases between them. CDR3 length equals 12 residues. The CDR3 DNA is TGCGCCAGCAGCTTGGATTCGGGGAAAGCTTTCTTT. Translating gives CASSLDSGKAFF.

V usage is TRBV6-5 and J usage is TRBJ1-1; 8 bases fit TRBD1. The CDR3 runs to 15 residues. V lost 5 bases and J lost 5; bases outside the gene matches: 10. The germline gives CDR1 MNHEY, CDR2 SVGAGI. CDR3 DNA: TGTGCCAGCAGTCTTGGGACAGGAGGAGGTACTGAAGCTTTCTTT. It yields the protein CASSLGTGGGTEAFF.

This sequence joins TRBV28 and TRBJ2-3; D may be TRBD1 (5 bases). V gave up 5 bases and J gave up 0 bases, with 15 bases separating them. CDR1 is MDHEN, CDR2 SYDVKM, per germline. The length of the CDR3 is 16 residues. DNA for the CDR3: TGTGCCAGCAGTCCCCCCGACAGCACTAGCACAGATACGCAGTATTTT. Translating gives CASSPPDSTSTDTQYF.

V and J are TRBV7-8 and TRBJ1-5; 8 nucleotides agree with TRBD1. From germline, CDR1 is SGHVS and CDR2 FQNEAQ. J gave up 1 base and V 5 bases, and 16 bases lay outside the gene matches. There are 19 residues in the CDR3. CDR3 bases: TGTGCCAGCAGCGTTTTACCCCCCCAGGGGGCAGGAAGCAATCAGCCCCAGCATTTT. The encoded protein is CASSVLPPQGAGSNQPQHF.